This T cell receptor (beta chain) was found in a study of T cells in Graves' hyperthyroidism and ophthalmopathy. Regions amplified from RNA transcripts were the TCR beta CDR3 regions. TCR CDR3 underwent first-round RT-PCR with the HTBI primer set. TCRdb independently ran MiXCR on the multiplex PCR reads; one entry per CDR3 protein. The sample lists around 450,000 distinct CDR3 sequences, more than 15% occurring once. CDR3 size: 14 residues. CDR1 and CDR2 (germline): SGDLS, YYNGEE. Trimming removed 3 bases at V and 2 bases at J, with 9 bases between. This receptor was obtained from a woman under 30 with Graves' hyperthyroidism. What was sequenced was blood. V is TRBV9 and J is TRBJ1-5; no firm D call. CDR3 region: CASSAAWGNQPQHF. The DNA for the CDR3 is TGTGCCAGCAGCGCCGCATGGGGCAATCAGCCCCAGCATTTT.